This T cell receptor (beta chain) was sequenced in a study of prognosis after radiotherapy for stage I lung cancer. By share, this clonotype ranks as medium-sized. Germline V CDR1 and CDR2: MNHEY, SVGAGI. The germline V and J ends were trimmed by 0 bases and 5 bases, with 11 bases remaining between them. The CDR3 runs 14 residues. Researchers used two-round multiplex PCR to amplify TCR beta CDR3 starting from genomic DNA. Primers specific to each TRBV and TRBJ gene were used in first-round PCR. TCRdb reprocessed the multiplex PCR reads via MiXCR and lists one record per CDR3 protein. This sample carries over 14,000 distinct CDR3 sequences, about 57% of them seen once, and the ten largest clones take roughly 25%.

The source of this sequence is a donor aged 50 or older with non-small cell lung cancer. Sequenced material: PBMCs, taken before or after stereotactic body radiation therapy (not recorded which). V gene TRBV6-5 combines with J gene TRBJ2-7; unclear D gene. The CDR3 nucleotides read TGTGCCAGCAGTTACTCGAGAGGCATCGACGAGCAGTACTTC. Protein sequence: CASSYSRGIDEQYF.